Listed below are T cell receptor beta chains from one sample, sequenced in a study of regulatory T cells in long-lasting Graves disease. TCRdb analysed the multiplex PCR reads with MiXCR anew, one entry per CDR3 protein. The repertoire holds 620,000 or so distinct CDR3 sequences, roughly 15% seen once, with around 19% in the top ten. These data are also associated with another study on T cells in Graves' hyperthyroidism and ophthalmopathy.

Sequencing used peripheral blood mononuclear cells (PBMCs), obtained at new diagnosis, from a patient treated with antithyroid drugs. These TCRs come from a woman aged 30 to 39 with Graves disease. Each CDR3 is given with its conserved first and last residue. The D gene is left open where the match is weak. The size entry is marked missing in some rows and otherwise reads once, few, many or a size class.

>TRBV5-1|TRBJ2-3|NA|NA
CASSLGSFDTQYF
TGCGCCAGCAGCTTGGGAAGCTTCGATACGCAGTATTTT
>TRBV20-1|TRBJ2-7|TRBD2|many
CSAPGRGPSGEQYF
TGCAGTGCTCCAGGGAGGGGACCTTCTGGGGAGCAGTACTTC
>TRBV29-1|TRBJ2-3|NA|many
CSVEELSASGTDTQYF
TGCAGCGTTGAAGAGTTGAGTGCTAGCGGCACAGATACGCAGTATTTT
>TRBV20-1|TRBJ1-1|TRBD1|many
CSAGIGQGRAEAFF
TGCAGTGCTGGGATCGGACAGGGGAGGGCTGAAGCTTTCTTT
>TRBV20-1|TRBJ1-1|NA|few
CSATRLGTEAFF
TGCAGTGCTACCCGCCTGGGCACTGAAGCTTTCTTT
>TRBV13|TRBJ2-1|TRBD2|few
CASSLGASGMVGNEQFF
TGTGCCAGCAGCTTAGGGGCAAGCGGGATGGTTGGGAATGAGCAGTTCTTC
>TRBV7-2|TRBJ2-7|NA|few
CASSPWENSYEQYF
TGTGCCAGCAGCCCCTGGGAGAATTCCTACGAGCAGTACTTC
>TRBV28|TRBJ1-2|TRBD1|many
CASSGTVQGYTF
TGTGCCAGCAGTGGGACAGTTCAGGGCTACACCTTC
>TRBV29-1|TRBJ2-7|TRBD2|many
CSVAGLAERGEYF
TGCAGCGTTGCCGGACTAGCGGAGCGAGGGGAGTACTTC
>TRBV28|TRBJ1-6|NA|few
CAGQYSYNSPLHF
TGTGCCGGACAATACTCCTATAATTCACCCCTCCACTTT
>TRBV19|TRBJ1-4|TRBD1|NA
CASCRGHGNEKLFF
TGTGCCAGTTGCAGGGGGCATGGAAATGAAAAACTGTTTTTT
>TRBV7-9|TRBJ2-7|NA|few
CASSLRGPSSYEQYF
TGTGCCAGCAGCTTAAGGGGCCCGAGCTCCTACGAGCAGTACTTC
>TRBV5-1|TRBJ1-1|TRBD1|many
CASSFQGAEMAFF
TGCGCCAGCAGCTTTCAGGGGGCGGAGATGGCTTTCTTT
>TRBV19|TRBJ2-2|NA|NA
CASSIFGGTVNTGELFF
TGTGCCAGTAGTATATTCGGCGGGACGGTGAACACCGGGGAGCTGTTTTTT
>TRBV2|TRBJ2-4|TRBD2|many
CASTGLADTKNIQYF
TGTGCCAGCACTGGACTAGCGGACACCAAAAACATTCAGTACTTC
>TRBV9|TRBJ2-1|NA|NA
CASTASLGNEQFF
TGTGCCAGCACGGCTAGCCTGGGCAATGAGCAGTTCTTC
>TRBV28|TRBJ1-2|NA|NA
CASKSGADYGYTF
TGTGCCAGCAAATCAGGGGCGGACTATGGCTACACCTTC
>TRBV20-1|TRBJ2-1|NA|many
CSASDAGEQFF
TGCAGTGCTAGCGATGCGGGAGAGCAGTTCTTC
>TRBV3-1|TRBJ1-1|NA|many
CASSQMSNAEAFF
TGTGCCAGCAGCCAAATGAGTAACGCTGAAGCTTTCTTT
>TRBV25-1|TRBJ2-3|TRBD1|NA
CASSEMMGTGFSDTQYF
TGTGCCAGCAGTGAGATGATGGGGACAGGGTTTTCGGATACGCAGTATTTT
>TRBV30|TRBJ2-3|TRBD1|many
CARQGQGITDTQYF
TGTGCCCGACAGGGACAGGGTATCACAGATACGCAGTATTTT
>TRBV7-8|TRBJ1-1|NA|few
CASSLRGGLDTEAFF
TGTGCCAGCAGCTTAAGAGGTGGGCTCGACACTGAAGCTTTCTTT
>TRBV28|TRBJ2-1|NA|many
CASWQSSPGWQFF
TGTGCCAGCTGGCAGTCCTCCCCGGGGTGGCAGTTCTTC
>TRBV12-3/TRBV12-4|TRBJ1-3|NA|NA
CASSLGWARQISGNTIYF
TGTGCCAGCAGTTTGGGGTGGGCCAGGCAAATCTCTGGAAACACCATATATTTT
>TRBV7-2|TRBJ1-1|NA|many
CASSSPPPYSVNTEAFF
TGTGCCAGCAGCTCTCCACCGCCTTATTCCGTGAACACTGAAGCTTTCTTT
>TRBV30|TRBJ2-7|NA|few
CAWRLRVTHYEQYF
TGTGCCTGGAGGCTCCGGGTCACCCATTACGAGCAGTACTTC
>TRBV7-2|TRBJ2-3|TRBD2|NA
CASKLPLAARTDTQYF
TGTGCCAGCAAACTACCCCTAGCGGCCCGCACAGATACGCAGTATTTT
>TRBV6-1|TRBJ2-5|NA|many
CASSQILTAWETQYF
TGTGCCAGCAGTCAAATCCTAACGGCGTGGGAGACCCAGTACTTC
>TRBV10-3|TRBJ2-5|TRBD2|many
CAISESGSGRARETQYF
TGTGCCATCAGTGAGTCAGGTAGCGGGAGGGCCCGAGAGACCCAGTACTTC
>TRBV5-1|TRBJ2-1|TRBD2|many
CASSLDGTSGREQFF
TGCGCCAGCAGCTTGGATGGGACTAGCGGGCGGGAGCAGTTCTTC
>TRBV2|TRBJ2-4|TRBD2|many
CASSSTSGGKNIQYF
TGTGCCAGCAGCAGTACTAGCGGGGGCAAAAACATTCAGTACTTC
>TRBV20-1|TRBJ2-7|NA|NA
CSASTGALTYEQYF
TGCAGTGCTAGTACGGGAGCTCTCACCTACGAGCAGTACTTC